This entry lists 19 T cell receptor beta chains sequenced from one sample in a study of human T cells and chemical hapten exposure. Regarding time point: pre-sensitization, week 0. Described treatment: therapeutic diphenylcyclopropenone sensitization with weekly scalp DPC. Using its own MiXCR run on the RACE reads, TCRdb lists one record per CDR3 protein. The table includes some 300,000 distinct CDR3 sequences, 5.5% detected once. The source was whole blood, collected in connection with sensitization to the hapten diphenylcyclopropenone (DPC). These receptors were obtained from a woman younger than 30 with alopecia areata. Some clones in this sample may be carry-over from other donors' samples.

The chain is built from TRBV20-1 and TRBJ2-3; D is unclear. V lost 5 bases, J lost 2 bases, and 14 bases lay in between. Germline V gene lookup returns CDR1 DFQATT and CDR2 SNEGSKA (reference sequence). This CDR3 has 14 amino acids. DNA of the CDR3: TGCAGTGCTTCCACTTCTATTTACACAGATACGCAGTATTTT. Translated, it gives CSASTSIYTDTQYF.

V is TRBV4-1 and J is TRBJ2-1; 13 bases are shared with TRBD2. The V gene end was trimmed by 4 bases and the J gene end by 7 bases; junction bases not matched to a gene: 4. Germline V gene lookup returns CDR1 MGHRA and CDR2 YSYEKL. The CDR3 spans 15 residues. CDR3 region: CASSPLAGGLNEQFF. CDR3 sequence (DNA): TGCGCCAGCAGCCCACTAGCGGGGGGGCTAAATGAGCAGTTCTTC.

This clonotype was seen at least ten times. The CDR3 spells CASSLGLAGHKQYF. CDR3 nucleotide sequence: TGTGCCAGCAGTTTGGGACTAGCGGGGCATAAGCAGTACTTC. The chain couples TRBV27 to TRBJ2-5; 13 positions agree with TRBD2. V gave up 3 bases and J gave up 11 bases; unmatched junction bases: 6. This CDR3 region has 14 residues. CDR1 is MNHEY, CDR2 SMNVEV, per germline (reference sequence).

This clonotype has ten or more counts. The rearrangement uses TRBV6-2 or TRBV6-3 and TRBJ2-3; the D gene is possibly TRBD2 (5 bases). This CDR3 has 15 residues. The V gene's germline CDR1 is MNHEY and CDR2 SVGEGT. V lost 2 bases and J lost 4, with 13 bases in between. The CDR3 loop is CASSYGLASPDTQYF. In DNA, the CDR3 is TGTGCCAGCAGTTACGGGCTAGCTTCTCCAGATACGCAGTATTTT.

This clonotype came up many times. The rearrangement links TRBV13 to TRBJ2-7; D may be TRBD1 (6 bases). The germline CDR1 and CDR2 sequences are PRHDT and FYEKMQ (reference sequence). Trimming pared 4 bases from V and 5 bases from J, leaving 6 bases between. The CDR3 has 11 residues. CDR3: CASSSGDEQYF. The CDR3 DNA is TGTGCCAGCAGCTCAGGGGACGAGCAGTACTTC. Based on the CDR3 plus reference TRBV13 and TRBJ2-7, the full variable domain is AAGVIQSPRHLIKEKRETATLKCYPIPRHDTVYWYQQGPGQDPQFLISFYEKMQSDKGSIPDRFSAQQFSDYHSELNMSSLELGDSALYFCASSSGDEQYFGPGTRLTVT.

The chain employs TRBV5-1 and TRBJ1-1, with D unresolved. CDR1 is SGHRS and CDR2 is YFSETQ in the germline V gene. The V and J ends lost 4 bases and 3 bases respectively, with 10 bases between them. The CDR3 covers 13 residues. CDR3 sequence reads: CASSQESYTEAFF. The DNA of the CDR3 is TGCGCCAGCAGCCAGGAGTCATACACTGAAGCTTTCTTT.

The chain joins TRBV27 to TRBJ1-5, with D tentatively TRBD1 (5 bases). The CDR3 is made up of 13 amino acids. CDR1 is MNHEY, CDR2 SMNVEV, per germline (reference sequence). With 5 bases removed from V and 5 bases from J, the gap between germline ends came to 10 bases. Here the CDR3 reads CASSPRAHQPQHF. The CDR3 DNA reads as TGTGCCAGCAGTCCCAGGGCCCATCAGCCCCAGCATTTT.

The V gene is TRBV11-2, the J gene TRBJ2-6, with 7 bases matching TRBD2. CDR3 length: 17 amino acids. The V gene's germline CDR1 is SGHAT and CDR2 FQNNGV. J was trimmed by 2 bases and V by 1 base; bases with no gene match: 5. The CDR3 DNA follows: TGTGCCAGCAGCTTAGCTTGGGGGGGAGCTGGGGCCAACGTCCTGACTTTC. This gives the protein CASSLAWGGAGANVLTF.

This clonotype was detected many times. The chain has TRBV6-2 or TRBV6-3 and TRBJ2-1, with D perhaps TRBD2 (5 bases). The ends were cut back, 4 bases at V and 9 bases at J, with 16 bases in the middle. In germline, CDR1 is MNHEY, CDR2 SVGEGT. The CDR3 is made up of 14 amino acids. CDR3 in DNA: TGTGCCAGCAGTTTCAGCGGCTCCTGGAGTGAGCAGTTCTTC. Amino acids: CASSFSGSWSEQFF.

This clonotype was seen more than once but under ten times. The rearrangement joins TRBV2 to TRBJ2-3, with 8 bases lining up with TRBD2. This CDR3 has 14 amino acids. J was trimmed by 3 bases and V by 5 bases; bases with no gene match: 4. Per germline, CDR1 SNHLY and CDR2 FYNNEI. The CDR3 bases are TGTGCCAGCAGTTTTAGCGGGGTTACAGATACGCAGTATTTT. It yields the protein CASSFSGVTDTQYF. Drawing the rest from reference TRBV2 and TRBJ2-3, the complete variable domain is EPEVTQTPSHQVTQMGQEVILRCVPISNHLYFYWYRQILGQKVEFLVSFYNNEISEKSEIFDDQFSVERPDGSNFTLKIRSTKLEDSAMYFCASSFSGVTDTQYFGPGTRLTVL.

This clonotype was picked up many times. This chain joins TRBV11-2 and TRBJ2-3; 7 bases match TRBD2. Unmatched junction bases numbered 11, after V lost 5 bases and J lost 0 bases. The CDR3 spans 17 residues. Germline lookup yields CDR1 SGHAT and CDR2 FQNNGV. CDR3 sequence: CASSPVGGGTSTDTQYF. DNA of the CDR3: TGTGCCAGCAGCCCCGTGGGGGGGGGAACCAGCACAGATACGCAGTATTTT.

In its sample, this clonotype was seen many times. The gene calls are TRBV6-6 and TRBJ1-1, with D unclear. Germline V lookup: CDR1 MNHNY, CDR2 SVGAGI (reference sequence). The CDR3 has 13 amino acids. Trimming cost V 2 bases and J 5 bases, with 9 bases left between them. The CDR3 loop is CASSYLDSTEAFF. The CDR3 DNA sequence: TGTGCCAGCAGTTACCTGGATTCGACTGAAGCTTTCTTT.

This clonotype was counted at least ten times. As DNA, the CDR3 is TGCGCCAGCAGCCGGATTACGCCCGGTGAGCAGTTCTTC. Residues: CASSRITPGEQFF. The rearrangement uses TRBV4-3 and TRBJ2-1; D remains ambiguous. There are 13 residues in the CDR3. Trimming took 4 bases from V and 9 from J, leaving 13 bases between them. Looked up from germline, CDR1 is LGHNA and CDR2 is YSLEER.

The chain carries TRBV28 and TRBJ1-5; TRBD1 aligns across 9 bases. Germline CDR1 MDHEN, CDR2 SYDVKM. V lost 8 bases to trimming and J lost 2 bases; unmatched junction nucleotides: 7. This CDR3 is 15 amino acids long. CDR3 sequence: CASQDRDRGNQPQHF. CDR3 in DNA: TGTGCCAGCCAAGACCGGGACAGGGGCAATCAGCCCCAGCATTTT.

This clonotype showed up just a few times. The CDR3 coding sequence is TGCAGCGTTGCCCCTACAGGGAACGTAAATGAAAAACTGTTTTTT. It codes for CSVAPTGNVNEKLFF. The V call is TRBV29-1, the J call TRBJ1-4, with D maybe TRBD1 (6 bases). Trimming pared 4 bases from V and 5 bases from J, leaving 17 bases between. This CDR3 is 15 amino acids long. Per germline, CDR1 SQVTM and CDR2 ANQGSEA.

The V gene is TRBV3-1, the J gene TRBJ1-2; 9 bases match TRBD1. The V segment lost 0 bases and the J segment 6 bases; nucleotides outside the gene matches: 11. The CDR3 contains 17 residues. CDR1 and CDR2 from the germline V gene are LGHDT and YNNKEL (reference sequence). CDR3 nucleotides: TGTGCCAGCAGCCAAGATCGCCCCCCCGACAGGGGGGATGGCTACACCTTC. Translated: CASSQDRPPDRGDGYTF.

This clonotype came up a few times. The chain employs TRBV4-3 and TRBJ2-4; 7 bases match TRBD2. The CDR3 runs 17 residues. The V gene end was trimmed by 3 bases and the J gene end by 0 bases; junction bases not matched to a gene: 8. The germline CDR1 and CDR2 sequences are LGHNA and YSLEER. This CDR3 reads CASSQGSGAIAKNIQYF. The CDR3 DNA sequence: TGCGCCAGCAGCCAGGGGAGCGGGGCCATAGCCAAAAACATTCAGTACTTC.

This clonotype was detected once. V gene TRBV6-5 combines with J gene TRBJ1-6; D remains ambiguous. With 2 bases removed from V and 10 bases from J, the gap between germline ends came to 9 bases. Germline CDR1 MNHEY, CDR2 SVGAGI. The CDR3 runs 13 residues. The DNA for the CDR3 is TGTGCCAGCAGTTACGTAGGGTCGTCACCCCTCCACTTT. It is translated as CASSYVGSSPLHF.

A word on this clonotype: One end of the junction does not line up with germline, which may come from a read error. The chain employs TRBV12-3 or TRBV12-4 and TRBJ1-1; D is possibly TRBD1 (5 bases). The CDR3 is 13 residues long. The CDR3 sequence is CANSFLGTTEAFF. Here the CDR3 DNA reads TGTGCCAACAGTTTCTTGGGGACGACTGAAGCTTTCTTT.